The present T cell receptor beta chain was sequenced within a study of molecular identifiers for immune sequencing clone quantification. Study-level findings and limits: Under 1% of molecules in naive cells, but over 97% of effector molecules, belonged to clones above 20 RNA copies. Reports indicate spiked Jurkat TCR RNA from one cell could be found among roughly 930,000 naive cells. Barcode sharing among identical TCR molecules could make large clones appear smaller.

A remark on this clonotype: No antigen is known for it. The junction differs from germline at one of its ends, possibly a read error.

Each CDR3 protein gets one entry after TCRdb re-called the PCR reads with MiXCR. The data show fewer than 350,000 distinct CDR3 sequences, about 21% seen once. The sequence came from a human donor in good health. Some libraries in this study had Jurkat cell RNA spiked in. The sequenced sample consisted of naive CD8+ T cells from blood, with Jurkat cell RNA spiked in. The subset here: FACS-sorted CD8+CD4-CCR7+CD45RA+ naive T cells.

CDR3 protein: CSVEIGREDTEASF. CDR3 nucleotides: TGCAGCGTTGAAATCGGACGGGAGGACACTGAAGCTTCCTTT. This chain uses TRBV29-1 with TRBJ1-1; a possible D gene is TRBD1 (5 bases). Germline-derived CDR1 and CDR2 are SQVTM and ANQGSEA. The length of the CDR3 is 14 residues.